A selection of T cell receptor beta chains follows, all from one sample in a study of shared clonotypes between healthy human individuals. TCRdb's table, derived via immunoSEQ multiplex PCR, lists solely in-frame clones and lacks some. The data show approximately 1.5 million clones, with approximately 98% seen just once and around 0.45% held by the top ten. The sequenced material came from naive CD4+ T cells sorted from blood. The receptors stem from a man aged 25 to 40 in good health. Both conserved end residues are part of each CDR3. D genes are given only for firm matches. Clone size is given for some rows only: seen once, a few or many times, or a class if the clone is expanded.

size	V	D	J	DNA	CDR3
NA	TRBV28	NA	TRBJ1-1	TGTGCCAGCAGTTTATATTCTGGGAACACTGAAGCTTTCTTT	CASSLYSGNTEAFF
NA	TRBV2	NA	TRBJ2-7	TGTGCCAGCAGCCAGGATTACAGGGCGTTCGTAGCTGGGAAGCAGTACTTC	CASSQDYRAFVAGKQYF
NA	TRBV11-2	TRBD1	TRBJ1-5	TGTGCCAGCAGCTCGTGGGTGGGACAGGGCGTCAATCAGCCCCAGCATTTT	CASSSWVGQGVNQPQHF
NA	TRBV9	NA	TRBJ2-7	TGTGCCAGCAGCCCAGGGTCCTACGAGCAGTACTTC	CASSPGSYEQYF
NA	TRBV7-6	TRBD1	TRBJ1-1	TGTGCCAGCAGCTCAGGGCCGACAGGGTCGAACACTGAAGCTTTCTTT	CASSSGPTGSNTEAFF
NA	TRBV7-2	NA	TRBJ2-3	TGTGCCAGCAGCCAACCGACAGATACGCAGTATTTT	CASSQPTDTQYF
NA	TRBV18	NA	TRBJ2-5	TGTGCCAGCTCACCCAAGACAGGGACTCTAGAGACCCAGTACTTC	CASSPKTGTLETQYF
NA	TRBV7-9	NA	TRBJ1-2	TGTGCCAGCAGTCCCCTGGGTGTCAGCTATGGCTACACCTTC	CASSPLGVSYGYTF
NA	TRBV2	TRBD2	TRBJ2-5	TGTGCCAGCATGGGACTAGCGGTTTCGGAGACCCAGTACTTC	CASMGLAVSETQYF
NA	TRBV6-5	TRBD2	TRBJ2-1	TGTGCCAGCAGGCCACTAGCGGGATACAATGAGCAGTTCTTC	CASRPLAGYNEQFF
NA	TRBV7-2	TRBD2	TRBJ2-1	TGTGCCAGCAGCGTTAGCGGGAGTGGGAATGAGCAGTTCTTC	CASSVSGSGNEQFF
NA	TRBV29-1	TRBD1	TRBJ2-5	TGCAGCGTTCCGGACAGGGGCCAAGAGACCCAGTACTTC	CSVPDRGQETQYF
NA	TRBV7-3	NA	TRBJ2-2	TGTGCCAGCAGCCCAGGGGGTAGCGGGGCCACCGGGGAGCTGTTTTTT	CASSPGGSGATGELFF
NA	TRBV2	TRBD1	TRBJ1-4	TGTGCCAGCAGGCATAGGACAGGGGCCGCTAATGAAAAACTGTTTTTT	CASRHRTGAANEKLFF
NA	TRBV4-1	NA	TRBJ1-2	TGCGCCAGCAGCCAAGGCCCCAACTATGGCTACACCTTC	CASSQGPNYGYTF
NA	TRBV5-8	NA	TRBJ1-2	TGTGCCAGCAGCTCCGGACAGTCCCACACCTTC	CASSSGQSHTF
once	TRBV9	NA	TRBJ1-5	TGTGCCAGCAGCGTTGGGGGGGACTTAAGATATCAGCCCCAGCATTTT	CASSVGGDLRYQPQHF
NA	TRBV5-1	NA	TRBJ1-1	TGCGCCAGCAGCCCACGGGGGGGGCGGAACACTGAAGCTTTCTTT	CASSPRGGRNTEAFF
NA	TRBV4-3	NA	TRBJ1-1	TGCGCCAGCAGCCAAGACGTGCGGACGGGAGGCACTGAAGCTTTCTTT	CASSQDVRTGGTEAFF
NA	TRBV14	NA	TRBJ2-7	TGTGCCAGCAGCCAAATCCTCCACGAGCAGTACTTC	CASSQILHEQYF
NA	TRBV27	NA	TRBJ2-1	TGTGCCAGCAGTTTCCTGTCTCCGGGGAGCCCTCCTTCGGATGAGCAGTTCTTC	CASSFLSPGSPPSDEQFF
NA	TRBV11-2	NA	TRBJ1-2	TGTGCCAGCACCCCCTCACGTCTGGACAGCTATGGCTACACCTTC	CASTPSRLDSYGYTF
NA	TRBV28	NA	TRBJ2-4	TGTGCCAGCAGGGGAAGGGGTCGCGGGGCGGGAAACATTCAGTACTTC	CASRGRGRGAGNIQYF
NA	TRBV20-1	NA	TRBJ1-5	TGCAGTGGAGGTCAGCCCCAGCATTTT	CSGGQPQHF
once	TRBV30	NA	TRBJ1-2	NA	CAWGQGIGTF
NA	TRBV5-8	NA	TRBJ2-2	TGTGCCAGCATCCAACCTCGAGGAAGGGGCACCGGGGAGCTGTTTTTT	CASIQPRGRGTGELFF
NA	TRBV18	NA	TRBJ2-2	TGTGCCAGCTCACCGTTCGCCGGGAGTGGGACCGGGGAGCTGTTTTTT	CASSPFAGSGTGELFF
NA	TRBV19	NA	TRBJ2-7	TGTGCCAGTAGTATTGGGACTCCCATTACCTACGAGCAGTACTTC	CASSIGTPITYEQYF